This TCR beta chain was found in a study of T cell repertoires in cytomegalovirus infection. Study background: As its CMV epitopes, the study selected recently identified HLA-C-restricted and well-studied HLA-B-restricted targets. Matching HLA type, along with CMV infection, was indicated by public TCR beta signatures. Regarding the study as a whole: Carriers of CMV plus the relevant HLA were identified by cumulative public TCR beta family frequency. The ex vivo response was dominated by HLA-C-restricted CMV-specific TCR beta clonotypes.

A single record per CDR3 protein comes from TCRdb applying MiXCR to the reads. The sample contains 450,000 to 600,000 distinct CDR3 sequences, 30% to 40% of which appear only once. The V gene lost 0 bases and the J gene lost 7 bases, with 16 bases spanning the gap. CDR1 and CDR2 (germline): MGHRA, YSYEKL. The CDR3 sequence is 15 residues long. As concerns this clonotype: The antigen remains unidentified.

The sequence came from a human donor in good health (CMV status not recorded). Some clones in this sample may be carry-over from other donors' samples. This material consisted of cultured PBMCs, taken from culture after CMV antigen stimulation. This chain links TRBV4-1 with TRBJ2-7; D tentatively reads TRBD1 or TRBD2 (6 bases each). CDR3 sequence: CASSQDYGGLEEQYF. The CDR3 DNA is TGCGCCAGCAGCCAAGATTACGGGGGCCTTGAGGAGCAGTACTTC.